This T cell receptor (beta chain) was profiled in a study of T cells after yellow fever vaccination. Study-wide points: Reappearance after the booster was seen for most primary-vaccination clones, at 96% CD4 and 88% CD8. A limited proportion of clonotypes was detected within both the CD4 and CD8 compartments. The secondary response showed a weaker magnitude and a faster peak, day 5 versus 15.

Template-switching 5'RACE yielded the TCR cDNA; a universal primer site and UMIs were added in the process. Using its own MiXCR run on the 5' RACE reads, TCRdb lists one record per CDR3 protein. The sample yields about 350,000 distinct CDR3 sequences, approximately 10% seen once. Concerning this clonotype: The antigen is unknown.

Looked up from germline, CDR1 is MNHEY and CDR2 is SMNVEV (reference sequence). Trimming stripped 2 bases from V and 5 bases from J, with 9 bases between. The CDR3 contains 13 residues. The gene calls are TRBV27 and TRBJ1-1; D call uncertain. Material: PBMCs, obtained on the day of the first yellow fever vaccination. This sequence originates from a man aged 18 to 30 who received the YFV17D yellow fever vaccine. The CDR3 loop is CASSLGMGTEAFF. CDR3 DNA sequence: TGTGCCAGCAGTTTAGGGATGGGTACTGAAGCTTTCTTT.